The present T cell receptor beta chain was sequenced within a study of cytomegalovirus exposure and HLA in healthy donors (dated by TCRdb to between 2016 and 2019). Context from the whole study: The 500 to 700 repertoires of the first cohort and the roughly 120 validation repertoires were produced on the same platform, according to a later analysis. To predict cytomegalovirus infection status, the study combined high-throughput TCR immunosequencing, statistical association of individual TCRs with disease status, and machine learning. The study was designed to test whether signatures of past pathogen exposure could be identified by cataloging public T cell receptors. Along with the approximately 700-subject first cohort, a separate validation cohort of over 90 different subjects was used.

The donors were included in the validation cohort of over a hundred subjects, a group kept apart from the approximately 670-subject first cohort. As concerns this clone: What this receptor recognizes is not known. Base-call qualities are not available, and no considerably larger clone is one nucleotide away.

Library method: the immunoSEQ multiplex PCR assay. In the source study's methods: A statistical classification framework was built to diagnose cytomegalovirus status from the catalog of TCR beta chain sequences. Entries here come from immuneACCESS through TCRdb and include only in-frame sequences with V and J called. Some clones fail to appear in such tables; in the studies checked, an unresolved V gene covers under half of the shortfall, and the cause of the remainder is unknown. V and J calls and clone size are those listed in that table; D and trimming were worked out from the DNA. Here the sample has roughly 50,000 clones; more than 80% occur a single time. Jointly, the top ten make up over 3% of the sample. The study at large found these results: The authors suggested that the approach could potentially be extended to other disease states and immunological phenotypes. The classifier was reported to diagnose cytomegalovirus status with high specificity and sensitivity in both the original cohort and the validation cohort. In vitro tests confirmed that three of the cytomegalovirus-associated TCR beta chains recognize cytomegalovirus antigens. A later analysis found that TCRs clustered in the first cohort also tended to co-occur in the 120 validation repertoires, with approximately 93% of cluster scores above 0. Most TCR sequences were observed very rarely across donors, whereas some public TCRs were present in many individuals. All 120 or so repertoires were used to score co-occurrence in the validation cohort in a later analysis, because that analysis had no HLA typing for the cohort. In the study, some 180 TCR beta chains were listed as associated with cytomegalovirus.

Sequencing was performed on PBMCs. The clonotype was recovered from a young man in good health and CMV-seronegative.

The sequence in DNA is TGTGCCAGCTACGACAAGCAGGGGGCAGAGACCCAGTACTTC. Protein translation: CASYDKQGAETQYF. This chain joins TRBV6-6 to TRBJ2-5, and TRBD1 aligns with 8 junction nucleotides. Spanning cysteine to phenylalanine, the CDR3 consists of 14 amino acids. Of all the DNA, just the CDR3 is kept, 42 bases in frame from base 1. From V the trimming removes 8 bases and from J it removes 4 bases, while the gene matches leave 9 bases of the junction unaccounted for. CDR1 and CDR2 (MNHNY, SVGAGI) derive from the germline V gene (reference sequence).